The entry that follows covers one T cell receptor (beta chain) sequence. As yet, its antigen is unknown. The repertoire was sequenced with immunoSEQ multiplex PCR; TCRdb's copy has only in-frame clones and lacks some. The table lists approximately 100,000 clones, approximately 80% of them singletons, with around 6% in the top ten. This CDR3 is 15 amino acids long. With 5 bases removed from V and 5 bases from J, the gap between germline ends came to 15 bases. Germline CDR1 and CDR2: KGHSH and LQKENI. The data stem from a study of glioma-infiltrating T cells after dendritic cell vaccination. In the study overall: Glioblastoma patients came from Phase I and II dendritic cell vaccination trials. Whole-study results and caveats: Survival was not directly related to TCR clonality in these patients.

PBMC sampling occurred before vaccination, two weeks after the third dose, and at progression. The sample in question was blood, obtained before dendritic cell vaccination. The clonotype was recovered from a human donor with glioblastoma. J is TRBJ2-2 and V is TRBV18; D is possibly TRBD1 (6 bases). For the CDR3, the DNA is TGTGCCAGCTCAACCCTAGGGACACCTACCGGGGAGCTGTTTTTT. Amino acid sequence: CASSTLGTPTGELFF.